The rows below give T cell receptor beta chains drawn from one sample of a study of T cells in Graves' hyperthyroidism and ophthalmopathy. One entry per CDR3 protein results from TCRdb running MiXCR on the multiplex PCR reads. The sample shows about 640,000 distinct CDR3 sequences, around 21% of them seen only once. The specimen was blood. All receptors derive from a man under 40 with Graves' ophthalmopathy. CDR3s include the opening cysteine and the closing phenylalanine or tryptophan. Fields, in order: V gene, J gene, D gene, clone size, CDR3 protein, CDR3 DNA. A D gene is named only where the DNA matches it firmly. Not every row has a clone size; where given, it reads once, few, many or a size class.

>TRBV10-3|TRBJ2-7|.|few
CAISESSFSGYEQYF
TGTGCCATCAGTGAGTCCTCATTTTCCGGCTACGAGCAGTACTTC
>TRBV30|TRBJ1-1|.|many
CAWSVGGMRTEAFF
TGTGCCTGGAGTGTAGGGGGGATGAGGACTGAAGCTTTCTTT
>TRBV30|TRBJ2-7|TRBD2|many
CAWSALAGNSYEQYF
TGTGCCTGGAGTGCCCTAGCGGGAAACTCCTACGAGCAGTACTTC
>TRBV28|TRBJ1-5|.|few
CASSLGGPNQPQHF
TGTGCCAGCAGTTTAGGGGGCCCCAATCAGCCCCAGCATTTT
>TRBV6-1|TRBJ2-5|.|few
CASSRGVVDQETQYF
TGTGCCAGCAGTCGAGGGGTGGTAGACCAAGAGACCCAGTACTTC
>TRBV29-1|TRBJ2-7|.|few
CSVETGKAGHSYEQYF
TGCAGCGTTGAAACCGGGAAAGCGGGCCACTCCTACGAGCAGTACTTC
>TRBV12-5|TRBJ2-2|.|.
CASGPPAGGELFF
TGTGCTAGTGGTCCCCCGGCCGGCGGGGAGCTGTTTTTT
>TRBV11-1|TRBJ1-2|TRBD1|many
CASSSATGASYGYTF
TGTGCCAGCAGCTCGGCGACAGGGGCGTCCTATGGCTACACCTTC
>TRBV27|TRBJ2-3|.|many
CASRPVEVTDTQYF
TGTGCCAGCAGACCAGTGGAGGTCACAGATACGCAGTATTTT
>TRBV24-1|TRBJ2-2|.|.
CATSDGTPEATGELFF
TGTGCCACCTCAGACGGGACCCCGGAGGCTACCGGGGAGCTGTTTTTT
>TRBV10-3|TRBJ2-3|.|many
CAISESRAQNTDTQYF
TGTGCCATCAGTGAGTCGAGGGCGCAAAACACAGATACGCAGTATTTT